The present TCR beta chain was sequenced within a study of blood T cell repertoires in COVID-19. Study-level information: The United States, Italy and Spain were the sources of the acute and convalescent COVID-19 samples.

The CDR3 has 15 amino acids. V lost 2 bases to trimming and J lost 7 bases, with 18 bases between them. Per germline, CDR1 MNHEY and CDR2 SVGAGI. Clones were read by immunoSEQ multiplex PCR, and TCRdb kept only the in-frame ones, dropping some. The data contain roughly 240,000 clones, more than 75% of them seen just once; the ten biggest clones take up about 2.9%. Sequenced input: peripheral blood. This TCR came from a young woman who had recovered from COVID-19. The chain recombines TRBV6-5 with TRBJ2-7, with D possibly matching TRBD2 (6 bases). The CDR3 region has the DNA TGTGCCAGCAGTTACCGACCGAATGGGGCGGGGGAGCAGTACTTC. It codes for CASSYRPNGAGEQYF.